This T cell receptor (beta chain) was captured in a study of technical replicates of blood from four donors. Method: immunoSEQ multiplex PCR; TCRdb's copy keeps in-frame clones and lacks some. Seen here are under 90,000 clones, 90% to 98% observed once, and the top ten hold about 0.2%. The CDR3 extends over 15 amino acids. Germline values: CDR1 SQVTM, CDR2 ANQGSEA. V dropped 6 bases and J dropped 3; count of bases not matched to a gene: 5. The clonotype was recovered from a human donor in good health. The sequencing sample was made of T cells isolated from PBMCs. This rearrangement joins TRBV29-1 to TRBJ2-3; 14 bases match TRBD2. The CDR3 loop reads CSVGTSGSLTDTQYF. The CDR3 DNA is TGCAGCGTCGGGACTAGCGGGAGTCTGACAGATACGCAGTATTTT.